This T cell receptor beta chain was recorded in a study of T cell responses to AZD1222 COVID-19 vaccine. In the study overall: Second doses at about 4 or about 12 weeks were pooled.

CDR1 and CDR2 (germline): MDHEN, SYDVKM. The CDR3 is 16 residues long. The V and J ends lost 7 bases and 3 bases, in that order; junction bases with no gene match: 9. Study-wide results and limits: Across the whole spike, CD4 TCRs peaked at regions 160-218 and 743-854.

Libraries were prepared by immunoSEQ multiplex PCR; TCRdb keeps only in-frame clonotypes and omits some of them. This table holds 99,000 or so clones, approximately 89% found once. This clone was recorded a few times. Its antigen is still unknown. The sample was peripheral blood, taken on day 0 of AZD1222 vaccination. The rearrangement uses TRBV28 and TRBJ2-7; the match to TRBD2 covers 13 bases. This receptor was obtained from an adult in good health. Here the CDR3 reads CASKGYGLAGDYEQYF. In nucleotides, the CDR3 is TGTGCCAGCAAGGGATACGGACTAGCGGGAGACTACGAGCAGTACTTC.